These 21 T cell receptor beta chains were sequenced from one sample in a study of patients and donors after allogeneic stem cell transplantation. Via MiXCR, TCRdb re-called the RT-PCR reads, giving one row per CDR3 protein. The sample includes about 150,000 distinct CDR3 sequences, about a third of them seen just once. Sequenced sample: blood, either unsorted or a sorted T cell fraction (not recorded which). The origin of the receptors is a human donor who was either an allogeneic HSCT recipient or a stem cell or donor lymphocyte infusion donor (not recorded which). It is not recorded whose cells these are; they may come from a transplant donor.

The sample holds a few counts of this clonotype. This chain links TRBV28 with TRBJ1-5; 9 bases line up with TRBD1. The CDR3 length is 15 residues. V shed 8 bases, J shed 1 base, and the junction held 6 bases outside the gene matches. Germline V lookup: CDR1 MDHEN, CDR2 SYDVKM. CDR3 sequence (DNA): TGTGCCAGCGGATTGGACAGGGGAAGCAATCAGCCCCAGCATTTT. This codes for CASGLDRGSNQPQHF.

CDR3 nucleotides: TGTGCCACCAACGGCAGGGCCACAGATACGCAGTATTTT. This sequence encodes CATNGRATDTQYF. This chain joins TRBV24-1 and TRBJ2-3, with D possibly TRBD1 on 5 matching bases. V was shortened by 8 bases and J by 2 bases, with 10 bases between the two germline ends. The CDR3 has 13 residues. CDR1 KGHDR and CDR2 SFDVKD come from the germline V gene.

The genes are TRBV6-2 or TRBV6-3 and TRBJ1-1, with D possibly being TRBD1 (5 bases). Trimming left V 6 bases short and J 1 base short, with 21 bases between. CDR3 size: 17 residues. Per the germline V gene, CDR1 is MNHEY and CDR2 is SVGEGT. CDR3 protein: CASSAKKETDQNTEAFF. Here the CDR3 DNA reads TGTGCCAGCAGCGCTAAGAAAGAGACAGACCAGAACACTGAAGCTTTCTTT.

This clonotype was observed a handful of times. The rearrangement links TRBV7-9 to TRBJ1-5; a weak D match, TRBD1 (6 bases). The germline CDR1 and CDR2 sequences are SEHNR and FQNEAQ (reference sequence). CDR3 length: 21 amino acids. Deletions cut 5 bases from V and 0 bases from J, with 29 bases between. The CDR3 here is CASSATPGTHTGRYSNQPQHF. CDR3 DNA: TGTGCCAGCAGCGCCACTCCCGGGACACACACAGGGCGGTATAGCAATCAGCCCCAGCATTTT. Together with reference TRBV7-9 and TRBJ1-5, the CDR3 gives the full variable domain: DTGVSQNPRHKITKRGQNVTFRCDPISEHNRLYWYRQTLGQGPEFLTYFQNEAQLEKSRLLSDRFSAERPKGSFSTLEIQRTEQGDSAMYLCASSATPGTHTGRYSNQPQHFGDGTRLSIL.

The CDR3: CASSQARGRGSSYEQYF. The CDR3 DNA sequence: TGCGCCAGCAGCCAAGCAAGGGGGAGGGGGTCGTCCTACGAGCAGTACTTC. The rearrangement uses TRBV4-3 and TRBJ2-7, with D perhaps TRBD2 (7 bases). From germline, CDR1 is LGHNA and CDR2 YSLEER. Trimming took 1 base from V and 1 from J, leaving 17 bases between them. This CDR3 contains 17 residues.

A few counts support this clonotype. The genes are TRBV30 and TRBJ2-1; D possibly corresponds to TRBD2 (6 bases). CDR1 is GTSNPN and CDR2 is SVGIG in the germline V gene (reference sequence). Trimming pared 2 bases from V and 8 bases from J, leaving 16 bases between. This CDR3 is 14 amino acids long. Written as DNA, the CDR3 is TGTGCCTGGAGTCCACCGGGCGGGGTCGATGAGCAGTTCTTC. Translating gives CAWSPPGGVDEQFF.

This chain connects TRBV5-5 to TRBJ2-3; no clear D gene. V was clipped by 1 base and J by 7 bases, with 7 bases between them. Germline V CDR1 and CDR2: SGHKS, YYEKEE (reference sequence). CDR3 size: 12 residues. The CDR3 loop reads CASSLPFHTQYF. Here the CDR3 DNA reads TGTGCCAGCAGCTTGCCTTTCCATACGCAGTATTTT.

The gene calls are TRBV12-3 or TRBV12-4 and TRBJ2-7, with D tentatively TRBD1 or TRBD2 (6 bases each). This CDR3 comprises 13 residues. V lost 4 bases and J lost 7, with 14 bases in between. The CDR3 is CASSSGARGEQYV. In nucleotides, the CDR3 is TGTGCCAGCAGTTCGGGGGCCCGGGGTGAGCAGTACGTC.

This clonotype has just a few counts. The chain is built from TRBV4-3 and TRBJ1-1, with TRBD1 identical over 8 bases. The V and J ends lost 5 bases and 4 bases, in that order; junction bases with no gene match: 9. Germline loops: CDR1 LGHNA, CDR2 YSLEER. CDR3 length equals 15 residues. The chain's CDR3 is CASSARTGTGTEAFF. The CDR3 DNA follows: TGCGCCAGCAGCGCTCGGACAGGGACGGGCACTGAAGCTTTCTTT.

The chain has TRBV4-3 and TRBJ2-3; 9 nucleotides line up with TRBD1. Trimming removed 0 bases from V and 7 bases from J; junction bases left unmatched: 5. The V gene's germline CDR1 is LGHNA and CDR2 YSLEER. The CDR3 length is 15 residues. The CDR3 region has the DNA TGCGCCAGCAGCCAAGAAACAGGGGGCGCGTATACGCAGTATTTT. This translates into CASSQETGGAYTQYF.

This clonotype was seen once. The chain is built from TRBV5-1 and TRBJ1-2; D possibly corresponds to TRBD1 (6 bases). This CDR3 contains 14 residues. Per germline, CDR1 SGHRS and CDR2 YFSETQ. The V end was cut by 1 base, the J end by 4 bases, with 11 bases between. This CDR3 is CASSLLQGAYGYTF. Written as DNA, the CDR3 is TGCGCCAGCAGCTTGCTACAGGGAGCCTATGGCTACACCTTC. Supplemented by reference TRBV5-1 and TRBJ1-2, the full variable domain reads KAGVTQTPRYLIKTRGQQVTLSCSPISGHRSVSWYQQTPGQGLQFLFEYFSETQRNKGNFPGRFSGRQFSNSRSEMNVSTLELGDSALYLCASSLLQGAYGYTFGSGTRLTVV.

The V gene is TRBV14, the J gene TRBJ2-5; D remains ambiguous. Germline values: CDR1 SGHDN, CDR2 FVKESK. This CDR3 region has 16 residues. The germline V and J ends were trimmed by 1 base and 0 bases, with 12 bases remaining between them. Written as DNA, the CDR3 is TGTGCCAGCAGCCAAGTAGGGCCCGCGGACCAAGAGACCCAGTACTTC. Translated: CASSQVGPADQETQYF.

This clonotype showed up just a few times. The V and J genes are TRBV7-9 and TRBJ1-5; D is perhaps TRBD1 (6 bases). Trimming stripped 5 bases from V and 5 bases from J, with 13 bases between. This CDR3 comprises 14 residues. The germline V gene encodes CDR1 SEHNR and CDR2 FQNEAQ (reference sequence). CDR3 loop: CASSLNREDQPQHF. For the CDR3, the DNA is TGTGCCAGCAGCCTAAACAGGGAAGATCAGCCCCAGCATTTT.

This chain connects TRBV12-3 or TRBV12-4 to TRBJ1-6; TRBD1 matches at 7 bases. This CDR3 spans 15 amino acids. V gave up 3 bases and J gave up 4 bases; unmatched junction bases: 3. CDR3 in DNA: TGTGCCAGCAGTTTGGCAGGGGGGTATAATTCACCCCTCCACTTT. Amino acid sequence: CASSLAGGYNSPLHF.

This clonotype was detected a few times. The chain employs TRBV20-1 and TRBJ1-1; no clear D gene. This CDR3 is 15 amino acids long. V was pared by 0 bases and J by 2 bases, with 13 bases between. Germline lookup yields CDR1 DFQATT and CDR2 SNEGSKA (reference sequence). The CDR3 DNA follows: TGCAGTGCTAGAGATAGGGTCGGTTTTAACACTGAAGCTTTCTTT. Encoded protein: CSARDRVGFNTEAFF.

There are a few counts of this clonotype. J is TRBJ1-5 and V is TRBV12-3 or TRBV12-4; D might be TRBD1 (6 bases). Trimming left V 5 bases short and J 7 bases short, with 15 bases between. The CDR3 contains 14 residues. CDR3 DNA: TGTGCCAGCAGTCCTGAGGGGGGTCACCAGCCCCAGCATTTT. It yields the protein CASSPEGGHQPQHF.

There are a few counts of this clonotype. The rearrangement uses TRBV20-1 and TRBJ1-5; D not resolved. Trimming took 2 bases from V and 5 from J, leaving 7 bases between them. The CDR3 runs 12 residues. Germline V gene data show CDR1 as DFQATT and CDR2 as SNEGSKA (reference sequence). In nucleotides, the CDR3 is TGCAGTGCTAGAAGGAGCTATCAGCCCCAGCATTTT. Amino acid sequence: CSARRSYQPQHF.

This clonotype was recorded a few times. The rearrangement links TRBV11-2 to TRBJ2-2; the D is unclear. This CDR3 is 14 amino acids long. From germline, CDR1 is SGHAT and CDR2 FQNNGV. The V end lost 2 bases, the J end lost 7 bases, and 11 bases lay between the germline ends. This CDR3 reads CASSLFERLGELFF. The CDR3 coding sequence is TGTGCCAGCAGCTTATTTGAGCGCCTCGGGGAGCTGTTTTTT.

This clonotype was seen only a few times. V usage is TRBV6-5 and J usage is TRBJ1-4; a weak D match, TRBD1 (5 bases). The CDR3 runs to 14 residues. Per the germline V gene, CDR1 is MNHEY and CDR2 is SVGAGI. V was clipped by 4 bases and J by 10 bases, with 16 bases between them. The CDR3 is CASSSNRSGAKLFF. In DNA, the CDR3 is TGTGCCAGCAGTTCCAACAGGTCTGGGGCAAAACTGTTTTTT.

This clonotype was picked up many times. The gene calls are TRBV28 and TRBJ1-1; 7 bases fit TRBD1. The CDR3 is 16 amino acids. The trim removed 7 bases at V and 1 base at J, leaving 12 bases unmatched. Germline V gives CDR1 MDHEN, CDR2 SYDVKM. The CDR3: CASNSPPQGWNTEAFF. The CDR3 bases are TGTGCCAGCAATAGCCCCCCACAGGGGTGGAACACTGAAGCTTTCTTT. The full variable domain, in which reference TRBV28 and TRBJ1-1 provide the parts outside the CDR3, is DVKVTQSSRYLVKRTGEKVFLECVQDMDHENMFWYRQDPGLGLRLIYFSYDVKMKEKGDIPEGYSVSREKKERFSLILESASTNQTSMYLCASNSPPQGWNTEAFFGQGTRLTVV.

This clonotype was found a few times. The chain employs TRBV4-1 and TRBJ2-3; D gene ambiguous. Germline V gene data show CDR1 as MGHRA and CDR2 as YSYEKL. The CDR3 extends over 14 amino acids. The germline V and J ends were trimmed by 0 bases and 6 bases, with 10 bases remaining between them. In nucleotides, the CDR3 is TGCGCCAGCAGCCAAGACTCTATCGGCGATACGCAGTATTTT. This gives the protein CASSQDSIGDTQYF.